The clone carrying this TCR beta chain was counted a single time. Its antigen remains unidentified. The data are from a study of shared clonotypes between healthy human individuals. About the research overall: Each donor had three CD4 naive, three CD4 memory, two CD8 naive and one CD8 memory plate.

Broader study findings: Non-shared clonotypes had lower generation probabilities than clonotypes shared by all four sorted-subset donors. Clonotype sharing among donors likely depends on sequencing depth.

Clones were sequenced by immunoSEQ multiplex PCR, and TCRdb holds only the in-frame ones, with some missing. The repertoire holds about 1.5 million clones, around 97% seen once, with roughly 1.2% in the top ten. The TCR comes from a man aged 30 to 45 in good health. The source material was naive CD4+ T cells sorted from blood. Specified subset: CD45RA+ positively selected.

The CDR3 region has the DNA TGTGCCAGCAGCCTACTTTACCAAGAGACCCAGTACTTC. As protein: CASSLLYQETQYF. The gene calls are TRBV7-6 and TRBJ2-5, with D hard to call. V was pared by 5 bases and J by 0 bases, with 7 bases between. Germline-derived CDR1 and CDR2 are SGHVS and FNYEAQ. This CDR3 has 13 residues.